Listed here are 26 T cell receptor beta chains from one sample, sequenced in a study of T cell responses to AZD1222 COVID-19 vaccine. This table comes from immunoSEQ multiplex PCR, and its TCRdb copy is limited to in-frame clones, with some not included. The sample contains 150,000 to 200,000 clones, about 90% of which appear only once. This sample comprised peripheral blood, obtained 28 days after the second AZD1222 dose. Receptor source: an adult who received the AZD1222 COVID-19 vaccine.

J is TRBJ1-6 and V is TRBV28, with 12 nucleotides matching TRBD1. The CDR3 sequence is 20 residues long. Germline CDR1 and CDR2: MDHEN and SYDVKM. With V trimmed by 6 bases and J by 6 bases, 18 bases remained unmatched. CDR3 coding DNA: TGTGCCAGCAGATTACCGGGAGCCGGGACAGGGGGCGAAGGTAATTCACCCCTCCACTTT. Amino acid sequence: CASRLPGAGTGGEGNSPLHF.

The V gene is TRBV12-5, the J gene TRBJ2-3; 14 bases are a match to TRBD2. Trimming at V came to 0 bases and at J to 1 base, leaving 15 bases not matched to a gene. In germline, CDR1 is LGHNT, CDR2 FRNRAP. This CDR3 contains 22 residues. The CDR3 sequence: CASGLVERVTSGGAKGTDTQYF. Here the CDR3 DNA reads TGTGCTAGTGGTTTGGTAGAGCGGGTGACTAGCGGGGGGGCCAAGGGCACAGATACGCAGTATTTT.

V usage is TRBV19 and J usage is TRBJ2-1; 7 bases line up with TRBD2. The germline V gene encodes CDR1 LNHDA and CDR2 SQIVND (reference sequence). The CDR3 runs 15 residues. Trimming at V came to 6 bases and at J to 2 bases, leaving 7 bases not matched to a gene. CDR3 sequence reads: CASSRWGGTYNEQFF. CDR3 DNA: TGTGCCAGTAGCAGGTGGGGGGGTACCTACAATGAGCAGTTCTTC.

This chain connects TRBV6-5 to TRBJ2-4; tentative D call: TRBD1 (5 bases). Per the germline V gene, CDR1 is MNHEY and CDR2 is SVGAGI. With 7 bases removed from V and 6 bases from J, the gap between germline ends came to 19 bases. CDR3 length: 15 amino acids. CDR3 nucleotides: TGTGCCAGCACCTGGGGCCTATCCCTTGGAAACATTCAGTACTTC. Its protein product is CASTWGLSLGNIQYF.

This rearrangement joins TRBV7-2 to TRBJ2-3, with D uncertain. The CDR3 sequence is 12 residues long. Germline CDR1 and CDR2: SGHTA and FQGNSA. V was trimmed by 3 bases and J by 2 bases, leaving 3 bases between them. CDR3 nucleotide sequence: TGTGCCAGCAGCTTTTTCACAGATACGCAGTATTTT. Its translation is CASSFFTDTQYF.

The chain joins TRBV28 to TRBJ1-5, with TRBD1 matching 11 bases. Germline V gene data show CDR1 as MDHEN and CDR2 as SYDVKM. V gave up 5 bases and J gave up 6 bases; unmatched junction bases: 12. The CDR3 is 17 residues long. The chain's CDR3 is CASSGGKRTGGTQPQHF. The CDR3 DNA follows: TGTGCCAGCAGTGGGGGAAAAAGGACAGGGGGCACTCAGCCCCAGCATTTT.

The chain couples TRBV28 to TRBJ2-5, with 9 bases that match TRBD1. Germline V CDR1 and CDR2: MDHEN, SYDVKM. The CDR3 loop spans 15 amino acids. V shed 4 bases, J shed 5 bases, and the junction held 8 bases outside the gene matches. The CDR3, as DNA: TGTGCCAGCAGTTCCGGACAGGGGAATTTTGAGACCCAGTACTTC. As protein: CASSSGQGNFETQYF.

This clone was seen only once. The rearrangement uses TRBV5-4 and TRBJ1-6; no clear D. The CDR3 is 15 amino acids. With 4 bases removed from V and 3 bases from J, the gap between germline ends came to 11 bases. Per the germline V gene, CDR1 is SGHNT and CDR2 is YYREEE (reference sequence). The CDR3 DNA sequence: TGTGCCAGCAGCCCAGGAAGGGACTATAATTCACCCCTCCACTTT. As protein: CASSPGRDYNSPLHF. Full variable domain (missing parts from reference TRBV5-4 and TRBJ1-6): ETGVTQSPTHLIKTRGQQVTLRCSSQSGHNTVSWYQQALGQGPQFIFQYYREEENGRGNFPPRFSGLQFPNYSSELNVNALELDDSALYLCASSPGRDYNSPLHFGNGTRLTVT.

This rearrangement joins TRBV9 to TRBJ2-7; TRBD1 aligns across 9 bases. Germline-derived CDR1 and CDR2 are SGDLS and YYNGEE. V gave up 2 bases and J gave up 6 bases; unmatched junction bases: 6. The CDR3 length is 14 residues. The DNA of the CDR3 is TGTGCCAGCAGCGTCGGGACAGGGATGGGCGAGCAGTACTTC. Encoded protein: CASSVGTGMGEQYF.

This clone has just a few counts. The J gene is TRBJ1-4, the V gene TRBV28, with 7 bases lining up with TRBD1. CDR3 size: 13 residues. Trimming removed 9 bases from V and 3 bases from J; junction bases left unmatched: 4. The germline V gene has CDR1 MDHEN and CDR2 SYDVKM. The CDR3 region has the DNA TGTGCCAGTGGGACAGCTTCTAATGAAAAACTGTTTTTT. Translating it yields CASGTASNEKLFF.

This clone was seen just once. The CDR3 region is CASSQGTGSGNTIYF. In nucleotides, the CDR3 is TGTGCCAGCAGCCAAGGCACAGGGTCGGGAAACACCATATATTTT. V is TRBV3-1 (or the pseudogene TRBV3-2) and J is TRBJ1-3, with a weak D call TRBD1 (6 bases). The CDR3 is 15 amino acids. The germline V and J ends were trimmed by 1 base and 4 bases, with 11 bases remaining between them. CDR1 LGHDT and CDR2 YNNKEL come from the germline V gene (reference sequence).

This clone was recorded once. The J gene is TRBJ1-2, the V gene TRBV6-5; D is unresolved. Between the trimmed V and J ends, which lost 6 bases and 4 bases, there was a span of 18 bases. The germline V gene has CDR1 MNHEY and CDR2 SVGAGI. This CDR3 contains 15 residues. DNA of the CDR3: TGTGCCAGCAGCCGTCCCACTGCAGGCTTCTATGGCTACACCTTC. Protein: CASSRPTAGFYGYTF.

CDR3 DNA sequence: TGTGCCAGCACCGACCAGGGCAATCAGCCCCAGCATTTT. Translating gives CASTDQGNQPQHF. This chain uses TRBV2 with TRBJ1-5; D not certain. The V and J ends lost 7 bases and 2 bases respectively, with 9 bases between them. The germline V gene encodes CDR1 SNHLY and CDR2 FYNNEI. The CDR3 contains 13 residues. Using reference TRBV2 and TRBJ1-5 for the parts outside the CDR3, the full variable domain is EPEVTQTPSHQVTQMGQEVILRCVPISNHLYFYWYRQILGQKVEFLVSFYNNEISEKSEIFDDQFSVERPDGSNFTLKIRSTKLEDSAMYFCASTDQGNQPQHFGDGTRLSIL.

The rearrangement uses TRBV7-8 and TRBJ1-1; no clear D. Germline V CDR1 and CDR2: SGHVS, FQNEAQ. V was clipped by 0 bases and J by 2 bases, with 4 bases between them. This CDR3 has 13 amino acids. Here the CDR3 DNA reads TGTGCCAGCAGCTTAGCATTTAACACTGAAGCTTTCTTT. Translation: CASSLAFNTEAFF. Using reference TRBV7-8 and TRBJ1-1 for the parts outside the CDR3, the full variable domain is GAGVSQSPRYKVAKRGQDVALRCDPISGHVSLFWYQQALGQGPEFLTYFQNEAQLDKSGLPSDRFFAERPEGSVSTLKIQRTQQEDSAVYLCASSLAFNTEAFFGQGTRLTVV.

The CDR3 nucleotides are TGTGCCAGTAGTCCGGGGGGGGAGCTTTCCTACGAGCAGTACTTC. Its protein product is CASSPGGELSYEQYF. The chain combines TRBV19 with TRBJ2-7, with 8 bases identical to TRBD2. CDR1 is LNHDA, CDR2 SQIVND, per germline (reference sequence). Trimming at V came to 5 bases and at J to 1 base, leaving 7 bases not matched to a gene. The length of the CDR3 is 15 residues. The whole variable domain, remainder taken from reference TRBV19 and TRBJ2-7, is DGGITQSPKYLFRKEGQNVTLSCEQNLNHDAMYWYRQDPGQGLRLIYYSQIVNDFQKGDIAEGYSVSREKKESFPLTVTSAQKNPTAFYLCASSPGGELSYEQYFGPGTRLTVT.

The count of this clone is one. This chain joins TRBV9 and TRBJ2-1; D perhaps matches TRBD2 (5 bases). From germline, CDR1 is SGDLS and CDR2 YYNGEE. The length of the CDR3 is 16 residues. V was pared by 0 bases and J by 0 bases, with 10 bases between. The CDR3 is CASSVGPSSSYNEQFF. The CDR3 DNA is TGTGCCAGCAGCGTAGGCCCTAGCTCCTCCTACAATGAGCAGTTCTTC.

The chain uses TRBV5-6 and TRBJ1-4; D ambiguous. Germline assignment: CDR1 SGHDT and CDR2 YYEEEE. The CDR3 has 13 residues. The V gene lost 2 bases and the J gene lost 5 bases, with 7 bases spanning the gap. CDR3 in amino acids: CASSFSRNEKLFF. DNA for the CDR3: TGTGCCAGCAGCTTCTCAAGAAATGAAAAACTGTTTTTT.

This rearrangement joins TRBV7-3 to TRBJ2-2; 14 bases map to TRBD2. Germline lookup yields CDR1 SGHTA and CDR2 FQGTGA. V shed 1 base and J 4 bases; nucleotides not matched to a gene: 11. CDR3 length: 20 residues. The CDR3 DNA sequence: TGTGCCAGCAGCTTAATCCCACTCGGACTAGCGGGAGGACCCACCGGGGAGCTGTTTTTT. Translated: CASSLIPLGLAGGPTGELFF.

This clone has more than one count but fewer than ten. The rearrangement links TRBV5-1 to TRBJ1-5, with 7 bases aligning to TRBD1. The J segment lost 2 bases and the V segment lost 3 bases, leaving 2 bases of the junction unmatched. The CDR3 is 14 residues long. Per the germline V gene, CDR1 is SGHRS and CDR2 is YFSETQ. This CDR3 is CASSSGTGNQPQHF. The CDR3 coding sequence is TGCGCCAGCAGCTCCGGGACAGGCAATCAGCCCCAGCATTTT. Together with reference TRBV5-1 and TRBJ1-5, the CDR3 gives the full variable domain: KAGVTQTPRYLIKTRGQQVTLSCSPISGHRSVSWYQQTPGQGLQFLFEYFSETQRNKGNFPGRFSGRQFSNSRSEMNVSTLELGDSALYLCASSSGTGNQPQHFGDGTRLSIL.

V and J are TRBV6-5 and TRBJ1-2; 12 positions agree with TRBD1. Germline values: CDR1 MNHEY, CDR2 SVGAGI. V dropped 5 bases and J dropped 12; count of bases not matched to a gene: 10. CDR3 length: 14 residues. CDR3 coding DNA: TGTGCCAGCAGTACGACAGGGACAGGGGGCAGCCACACCTTC. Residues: CASSTTGTGGSHTF.

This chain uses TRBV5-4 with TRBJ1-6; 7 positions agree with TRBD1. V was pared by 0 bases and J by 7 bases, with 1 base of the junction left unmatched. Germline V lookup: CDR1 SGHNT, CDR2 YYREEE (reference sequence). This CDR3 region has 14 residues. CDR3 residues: CASSLGGGNSPLHF. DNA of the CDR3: TGTGCCAGCAGCTTGGGAGGGGGCAATTCACCCCTCCACTTT.

The CDR3 spells CASSLLPDSYEQYF. As DNA, the CDR3 is TGCGCCAGCAGCTTGCTACCCGACAGCTACGAGCAGTACTTC. This chain links TRBV5-1 with TRBJ2-7; a weak D match, TRBD1 (5 bases). The CDR3 contains 14 residues. Germline V gene data show CDR1 as SGHRS and CDR2 as YFSETQ. The V and J ends lost 1 base and 3 bases respectively, with 11 bases between them. The whole variable domain, remainder taken from reference TRBV5-1 and TRBJ2-7, is KAGVTQTPRYLIKTRGQQVTLSCSPISGHRSVSWYQQTPGQGLQFLFEYFSETQRNKGNFPGRFSGRQFSNSRSEMNVSTLELGDSALYLCASSLLPDSYEQYFGPGTRLTVT.

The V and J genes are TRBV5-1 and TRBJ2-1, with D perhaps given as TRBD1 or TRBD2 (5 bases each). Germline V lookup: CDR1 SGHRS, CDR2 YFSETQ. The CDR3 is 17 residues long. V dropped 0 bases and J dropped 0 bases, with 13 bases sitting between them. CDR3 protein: CASSLARGPSSYNEQFF. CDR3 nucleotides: TGCGCCAGCAGCTTGGCACGGGGACCGAGCTCCTACAATGAGCAGTTCTTC.

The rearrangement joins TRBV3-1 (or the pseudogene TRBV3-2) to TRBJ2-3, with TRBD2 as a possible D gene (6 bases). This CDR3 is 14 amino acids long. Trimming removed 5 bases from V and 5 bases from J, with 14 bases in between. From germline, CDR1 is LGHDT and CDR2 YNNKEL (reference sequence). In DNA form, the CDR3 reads TGTGCCAGCAGCGCAACGGGAGTACGAGATACGCAGTATTTT. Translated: CASSATGVRDTQYF.

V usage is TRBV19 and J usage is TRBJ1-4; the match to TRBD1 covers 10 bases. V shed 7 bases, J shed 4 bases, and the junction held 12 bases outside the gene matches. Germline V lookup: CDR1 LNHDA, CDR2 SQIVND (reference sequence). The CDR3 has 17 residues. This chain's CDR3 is CASTSRMGTGVNEKLFF. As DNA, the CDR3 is TGTGCCAGTACGTCGCGAATGGGGACAGGGGTTAATGAAAAACTGTTTTTT. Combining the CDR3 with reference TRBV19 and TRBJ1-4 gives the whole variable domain DGGITQSPKYLFRKEGQNVTLSCEQNLNHDAMYWYRQDPGQGLRLIYYSQIVNDFQKGDIAEGYSVSREKKESFPLTVTSAQKNPTAFYLCASTSRMGTGVNEKLFFGSGTQLSVL.

CDR3 sequence: CASRPNYGYTF. The CDR3 bases are TGTGCCAGCAGGCCTAACTATGGCTACACCTTC. J is TRBJ1-2 and V is TRBV28; D not certain. Germline V CDR1 and CDR2: MDHEN, SYDVKM. CDR3 length: 11 amino acids. Deletions cut 6 bases from V and 0 bases from J, with 2 bases between.